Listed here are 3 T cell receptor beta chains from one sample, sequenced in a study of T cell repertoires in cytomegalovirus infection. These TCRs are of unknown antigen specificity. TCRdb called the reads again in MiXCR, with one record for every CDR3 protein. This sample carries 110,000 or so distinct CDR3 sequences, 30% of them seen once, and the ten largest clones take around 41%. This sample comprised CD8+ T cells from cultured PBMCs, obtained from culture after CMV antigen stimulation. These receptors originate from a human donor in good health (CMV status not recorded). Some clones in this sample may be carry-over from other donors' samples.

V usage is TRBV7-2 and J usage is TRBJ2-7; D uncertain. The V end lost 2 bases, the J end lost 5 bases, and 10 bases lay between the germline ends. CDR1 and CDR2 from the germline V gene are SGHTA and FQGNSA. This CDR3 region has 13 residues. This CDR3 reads CASSLLPPNEQYF. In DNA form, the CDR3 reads TGTGCCAGCAGCTTACTCCCCCCCAACGAGCAGTACTTC.

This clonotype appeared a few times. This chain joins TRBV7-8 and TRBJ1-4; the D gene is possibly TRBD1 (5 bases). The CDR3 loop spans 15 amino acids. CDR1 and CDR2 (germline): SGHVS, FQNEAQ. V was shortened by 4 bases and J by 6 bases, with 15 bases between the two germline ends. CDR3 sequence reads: CASSSPPAGHEKLFF. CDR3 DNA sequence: TGTGCCAGCAGCTCACCCCCGGCAGGGCATGAAAAACTGTTTTTT.

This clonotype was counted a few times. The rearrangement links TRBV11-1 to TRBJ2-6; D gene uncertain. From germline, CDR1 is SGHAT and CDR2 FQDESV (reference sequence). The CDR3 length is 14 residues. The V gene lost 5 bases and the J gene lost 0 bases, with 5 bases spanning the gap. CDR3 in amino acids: CASSTASGANVLTF. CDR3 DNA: TGTGCCAGCAGCACCGCCTCTGGGGCCAACGTCCTGACTTTC.